These 9 T cell receptor beta chains share one sample of origin, sequenced in a study of cytomegalovirus exposure and HLA in healthy donors. With 60 Vbeta and 13 Jbeta primers, the PCR was carried out. Method: immunoSEQ multiplex PCR; TCRdb's copy keeps in-frame clones and lacks some. The sample consists of about 110,000 clones, approximately 80% of them appearing once. The specimen sequenced was PBMCs. Receptors originate from a woman aged 25 to 39 in good health and CMV-seronegative.

A word on this clone: The junction departs from the called germline gene at one end, perhaps through a read error. In nucleotides, the CDR3 is TGTGCCAGCTCACAAGGACTAACCGGGGAACTGTTTTTT. Protein: CASSQGLTGELFF. V and J are TRBV18 and TRBJ2-2; perhaps TRBD2 as D (6 bases). This CDR3 spans 13 amino acids. Germline V lookup: CDR1 KGHSH, CDR2 LQKENI. Supplemented by reference TRBV18 and TRBJ2-2, the full variable domain reads NAGVMQNPRHLVRRRGQEARLRCSPMKGHSHVYWYRQLPEEGLKFMVYLQKENIIDESGMPKERFSAEFPKEGPSILRIQQVVRGDSAAYFCASSQGLTGELFFGEGSRLTVL.

Only one count was recorded for this clone. This rearrangement joins TRBV5-1 to TRBJ2-7; D might be TRBD1 (5 bases). Trimming left V 4 bases short and J 3 bases short, with 8 bases between. Germline-derived CDR1 and CDR2 are SGHRS and YFSETQ. The CDR3 runs to 12 residues. The CDR3 spells CASSADSYEQYF. The CDR3 coding sequence is TGCGCCAGCAGCGCCGACAGCTACGAGCAGTACTTC.

In nucleotides, the CDR3 is TGTGCCAGCAGCACAATGGGCGACAACAGGGCGGACCCTAACTATGGCTACACCTTC. Its translation: CASSTMGDNRADPNYGYTF. The chain has TRBV7-9 and TRBJ1-2; tentatively, D is TRBD1 (6 bases). V lost 5 bases and J 0 bases, leaving 25 bases between the germline ends. The germline V gene has CDR1 SEHNR and CDR2 FQNEAQ (reference sequence). CDR3 size: 19 residues. The entire variable domain, with the rest obtained from reference TRBV7-9 and TRBJ1-2, is as follows: DTGVSQNPRHKITKRGQNVTFRCDPISEHNRLYWYRQTLGQGPEFLTYFQNEAQLEKSRLLSDRFSAERPKGSFSTLEIQRTEQGDSAMYLCASSTMGDNRADPNYGYTFGSGTRLTVV.

This chain connects TRBV27 to TRBJ1-5, with D tentatively TRBD1 (5 bases). Between the trimmed V and J ends, which lost 1 base and 2 bases, there was a span of 6 bases. This CDR3 comprises 14 residues. Per the germline V gene, CDR1 is MNHEY and CDR2 is SMNVEV (reference sequence). The CDR3 DNA follows: TGTGCCAGCAGTTTATGGGGGGGCAATCAGCCCCAGCATTTT. Protein: CASSLWGGNQPQHF.

This chain joins TRBV5-1 and TRBJ1-5; 7 bases match TRBD1. The CDR3 totals 15 residues. Germline CDR1 reads SGHRS; CDR2 reads YFSETQ. With V trimmed by 0 bases and J by 7 bases, 7 bases remained unmatched. Here the CDR3 reads CASSLAGTERQPQHF. The CDR3 coding sequence is TGCGCCAGCAGCTTGGCAGGGACAGAACGACAGCCCCAGCATTTT.

This rearrangement joins TRBV5-1 to TRBJ2-2; possible D gene TRBD2, 5 bases. CDR1 and CDR2 from the germline V gene are SGHRS and YFSETQ. V was shortened by 0 bases and J by 0 bases, with 9 bases between the two germline ends. The CDR3 is 16 residues long. CDR3 loop: CASSLAAATNTGELFF. The CDR3 DNA follows: TGCGCCAGCAGCTTGGCAGCGGCCACGAACACCGGGGAGCTGTTTTTT.

The chain couples TRBV27 to TRBJ2-3, with 7 nucleotides matching TRBD2. V was clipped by 4 bases and J by 2 bases; unmatched bases: 9. The CDR3 covers 16 residues. CDR1 and CDR2 (germline): MNHEY, SMNVEV (reference sequence). The CDR3 nucleotides read TGTGCCAGCAGTTATCGAGCGGGGCTTACCACAGATACGCAGTATTTT. This codes for CASSYRAGLTTDTQYF.

This chain connects TRBV7-2 to TRBJ2-5; 8 nucleotides agree with TRBD2. This CDR3 is built from 15 residues. From germline, CDR1 is SGHTA and CDR2 FQGNSA. The V gene end was trimmed by 6 bases and the J gene end by 4 bases; junction bases not matched to a gene: 10. The CDR3 DNA follows: TGTGCCAGCAGGAAAAACGGACGGGAGGGAGAGACCCAGTACTTC. This codes for CASRKNGREGETQYF.

J is TRBJ2-7 and V is TRBV18; 7 nucleotides agree with TRBD2. In germline, CDR1 is KGHSH, CDR2 LQKENI. V shed 4 bases, J shed 3 bases, and the junction held 9 bases outside the gene matches. The CDR3 has 15 residues. CDR3 in DNA: TGTGCCAGCTCACTACTTCCTAGCGGCAACTACGAGCAGTACTTC. Its protein product is CASSLLPSGNYEQYF.